Listed below are T cell receptor beta chains from one sample, sequenced in a study of regulatory T cells in long-lasting Graves disease. Each CDR3 protein gets one entry after TCRdb re-called the multiplex PCR reads with MiXCR. The table shows about 460,000 distinct CDR3 sequences, with 14% occurring only once. The sample was also linked to a second study, of T cells in Graves' hyperthyroidism and ophthalmopathy.

This specimen consisted of peripheral blood mononuclear cells (PBMCs), obtained at new diagnosis, from a patient treated with antithyroid drugs. The source is a woman between 50 and 59 years old with Graves disease. The CDR3 runs from the conserved cysteine through the conserved F or W. The D gene is left open where the match is weak. Only part of the rows carry a size: once, few, many, or a class if the clone is expanded.

CDR3	DNA	length	J	size	D	V
CASSLSFSGLEDYTF	TGCGCCAGCAGCCTCTCATTTTCAGGGCTTGAGGACTACACCTTC	15	TRBJ1-2	-	-	TRBV4-1
CASSLAVGGLYNEQFF	TGTGCCAGCAGCTTAGCTGTGGGAGGGCTATACAATGAGCAGTTCTTC	16	TRBJ2-1	-	TRBD2	TRBV7-9
CASSLWTEPPYEQYF	TGTGCCAGCAGTTTATGGACGGAACCGCCCTACGAGCAGTACTTC	15	TRBJ2-7	many	-	TRBV28
CASSEDYTRYYYEQYF	TGTGCCAGCAGCGAAGACTACACCAGGTACTACTACGAGCAGTACTTC	16	TRBJ2-7	many	-	TRBV7-8
CASSQFYGYTF	TGTGCCAGTAGCCAGTTCTATGGCTACACCTTC	11	TRBJ1-2	-	-	TRBV19
CATRGRPPDTQYF	TGTGCCACCAGAGGACGACCCCCAGATACGCAGTATTTT	13	TRBJ2-3	many	-	TRBV24-1
CASKEGLAGGETQYF	TGTGCCAGCAAGGAGGGACTAGCGGGAGGAGAGACCCAGTACTTC	15	TRBJ2-5	-	TRBD2	TRBV2
CASSLRGLAAVWETQYF	TGTGCCAGCAGTTTAAGGGGGCTAGCCGCGGTATGGGAGACCCAGTACTTC	17	TRBJ2-5	many	TRBD1	TRBV28
CASSFSLAGGLNEQFF	TGTGCCAGCAGCTTCTCCCTAGCGGGAGGCCTCAATGAGCAGTTCTTC	16	TRBJ2-1	many	TRBD2	TRBV7-6
CASSEAGPTGNEQFF	TGCGCCAGCAGTGAAGCAGGACCCACCGGGAATGAGCAGTTCTTC	15	TRBJ2-1	many	-	TRBV10-1
CASSVDSFNYGYTF	TGTGCCAGCAGCGTGGACAGCTTTAACTATGGCTACACCTTC	14	TRBJ1-2	many	-	TRBV9
CASSLGPGQGAYEQFF	TGTGCCAGCAGCTTAGGTCCGGGACAGGGAGCTTATGAGCAGTTCTTC	16	TRBJ2-1	many	TRBD1	TRBV7-3
CAISESREGREQFF	TGTGCCATCAGTGAGTCGAGGGAGGGCCGTGAGCAGTTCTTC	14	TRBJ2-1	many	TRBD2	TRBV10-3
CASSLALYGVVVETQYF	TGCGCCAGCAGCTTGGCCTTATACGGAGTTGTGGTAGAGACCCAGTACTTC	17	TRBJ2-5	many	-	TRBV5-1
CASSLVGYTTGELFF	TGTGCCAGCAGCTTGGTTGGTTATACGACCGGGGAGCTGTTTTTT	15	TRBJ2-2	many	-	TRBV5-5
CASSEQGPNTEAFF	TGTGCCAGCAGTGAACAGGGGCCGAACACTGAAGCTTTCTTT	14	TRBJ1-1	many	-	TRBV2
CASSLAGLPTGELFF	TGCGCCAGCAGCTTGGCCGGACTACCTACCGGGGAGCTGTTTTTT	15	TRBJ2-2	-	-	TRBV5-1
CASSLVWGGLTEAFF	TGTGCCAGCAGCTTGGTTTGGGGGGGTTTGACTGAAGCTTTCTTT	15	TRBJ1-1	many	-	TRBV5-5
CASSLGDRAYNEQFF	TGTGCCAGCAGTTTGGGGGACAGGGCCTACAATGAGCAGTTCTTC	15	TRBJ2-1	few	TRBD1	TRBV27
CASSPGGVGGAFLYNEQFF	TGTGCCAGCAGTCCCGGGGGGGTGGGGGGCGCTTTCCTCTACAATGAGCAGTTCTTC	19	TRBJ2-1	many	TRBD2	TRBV27